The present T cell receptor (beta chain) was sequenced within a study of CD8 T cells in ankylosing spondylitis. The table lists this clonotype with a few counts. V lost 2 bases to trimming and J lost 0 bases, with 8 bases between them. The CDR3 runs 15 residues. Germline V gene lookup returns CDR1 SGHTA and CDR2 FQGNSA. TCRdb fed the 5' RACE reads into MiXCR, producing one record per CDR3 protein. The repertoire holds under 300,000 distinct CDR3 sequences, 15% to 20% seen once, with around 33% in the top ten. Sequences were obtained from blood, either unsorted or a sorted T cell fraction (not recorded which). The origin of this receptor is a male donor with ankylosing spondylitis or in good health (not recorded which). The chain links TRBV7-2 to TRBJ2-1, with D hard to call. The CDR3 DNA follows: TGTGCCAGCAGCTTACTCCCAAGCTCCTACAATGAGCAGTTCTTC. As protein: CASSLLPSSYNEQFF.